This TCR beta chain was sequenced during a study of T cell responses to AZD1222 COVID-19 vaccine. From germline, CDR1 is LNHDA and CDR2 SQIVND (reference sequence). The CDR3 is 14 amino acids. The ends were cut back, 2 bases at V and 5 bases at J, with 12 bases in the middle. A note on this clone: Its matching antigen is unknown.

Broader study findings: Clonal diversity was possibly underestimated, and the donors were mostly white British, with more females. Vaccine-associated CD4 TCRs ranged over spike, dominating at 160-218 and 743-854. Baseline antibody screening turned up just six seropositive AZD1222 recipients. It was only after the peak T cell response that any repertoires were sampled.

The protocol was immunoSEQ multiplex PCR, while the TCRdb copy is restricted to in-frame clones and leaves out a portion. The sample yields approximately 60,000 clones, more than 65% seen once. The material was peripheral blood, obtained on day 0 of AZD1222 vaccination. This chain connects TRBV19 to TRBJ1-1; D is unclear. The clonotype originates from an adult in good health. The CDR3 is CASSIRPEATEAFF. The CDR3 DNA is TGTGCCAGTAGTATAAGGCCAGAAGCAACTGAAGCTTTCTTT.